This TCR beta chain is from a study of blood T cell repertoires in COVID-19. Study as a whole: T cells, B-cell-depleted T cells, or PBMCs supplied cDNA or gDNA.

The CDR3 sequence is 14 residues long. Germline loops: CDR1 SGHVS, CDR2 FQNEAQ. The V gene lost 5 bases and the J gene lost 5 bases, with 15 bases spanning the gap. Study processing details: For nucleated cells, counts were estimated from reference gene primer amplification. Only in-frame clones appear in the TCRdb table, and some are missing; sequencing was by immunoSEQ multiplex PCR. V and J calls and clone size follow that table, whereas D and trimming were derived from the DNA. The sample has hundreds of thousands of clones, about nine tenths seen once. The clonotype comes from a man in his late teens or twenties with active or convalescent COVID-19. Sequences were obtained from peripheral blood. This chain uses TRBV7-8 with TRBJ1-1; D gene unclear. The CDR3: CASSLPGQWTEAFF. In nucleotides, the CDR3 is TGTGCCAGCAGCCTACCTGGCCAGTGGACTGAAGCTTTCTTT.